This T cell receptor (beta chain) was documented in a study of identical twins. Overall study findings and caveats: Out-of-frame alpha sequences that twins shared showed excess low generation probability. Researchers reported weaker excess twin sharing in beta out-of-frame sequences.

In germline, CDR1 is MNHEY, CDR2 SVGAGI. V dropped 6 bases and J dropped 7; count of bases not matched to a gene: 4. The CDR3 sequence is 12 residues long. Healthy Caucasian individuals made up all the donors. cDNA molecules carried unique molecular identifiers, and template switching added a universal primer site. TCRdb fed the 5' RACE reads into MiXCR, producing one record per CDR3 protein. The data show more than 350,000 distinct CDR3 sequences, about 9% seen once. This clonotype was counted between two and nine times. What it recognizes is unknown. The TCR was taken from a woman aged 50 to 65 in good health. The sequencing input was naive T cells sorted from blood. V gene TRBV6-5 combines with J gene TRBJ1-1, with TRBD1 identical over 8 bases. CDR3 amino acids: CASSPGQGEAFF. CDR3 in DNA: TGTGCCAGCAGCCCCGGACAGGGTGAAGCTTTCTTT.